The present T cell receptor beta chain was sequenced within a study of blood T cell repertoires in COVID-19. Overall study context: Acute-phase and convalescent COVID-19 samples originated in the United States, Italy and Spain. Sources were T cells, B-cell-depleted T cells, or PBMCs; the material itself was cDNA or gDNA.

Germline V CDR1 and CDR2: GTSNPN, SVGIG (reference sequence). The CDR3 sequence is 21 residues long. V lost 2 bases and J lost 0; bases outside the gene matches: 22. How the authors handled the data: For nucleated cells, counts were estimated from reference gene primer amplification. Method: immunoSEQ multiplex PCR; TCRdb's copy keeps in-frame clones and lacks some. D and trimming were read from the DNA, whereas the V and J calls and clone size are those reported in that table. This sample yields hundreds of thousands of clones, of which 88% are seen a single time; around 11% belongs to the top ten. This chain links TRBV30 with TRBJ1-3, with TRBD1 matching 7 bases. Sequenced material: peripheral blood. The sequence was obtained from a woman in her twenties or thirties with COVID-19, enrolled during active disease. This CDR3 is CAWSPRDSRTVARSSGNTIYF. CDR3 sequence (DNA): TGTGCCTGGAGTCCCCGGGACAGCAGAACGGTCGCGAGGTCCTCTGGAAACACCATATATTTT.